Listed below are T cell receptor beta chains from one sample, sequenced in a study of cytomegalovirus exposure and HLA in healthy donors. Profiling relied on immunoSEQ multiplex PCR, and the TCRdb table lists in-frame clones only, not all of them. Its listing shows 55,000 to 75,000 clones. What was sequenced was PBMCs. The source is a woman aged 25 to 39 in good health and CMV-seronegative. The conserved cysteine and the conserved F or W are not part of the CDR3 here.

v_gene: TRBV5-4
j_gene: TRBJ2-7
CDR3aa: ASSLGGEGREYEQY

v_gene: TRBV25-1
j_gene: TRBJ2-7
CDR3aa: ASSEGGLAEQY

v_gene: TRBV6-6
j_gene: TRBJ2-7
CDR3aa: ASRDRAGAYEQY

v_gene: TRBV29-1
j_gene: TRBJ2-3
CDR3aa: SVESVAGDLDTQY

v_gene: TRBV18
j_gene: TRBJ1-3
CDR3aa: ASSPLSSSGNTIY

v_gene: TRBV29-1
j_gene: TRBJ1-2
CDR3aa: SVALEDYGYT

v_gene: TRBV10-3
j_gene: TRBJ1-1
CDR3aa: AISGQTDNTEAF

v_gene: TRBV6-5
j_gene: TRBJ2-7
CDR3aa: ASSPVGQYEQY

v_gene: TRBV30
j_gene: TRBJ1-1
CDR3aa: AWEQGMNTEAF

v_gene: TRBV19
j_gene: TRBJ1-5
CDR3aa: ASSNRAPGSNQPQH

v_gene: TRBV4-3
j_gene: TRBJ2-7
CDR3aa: ASSQGTASYEQY

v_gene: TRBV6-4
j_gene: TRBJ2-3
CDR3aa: ASSDREGDTQY

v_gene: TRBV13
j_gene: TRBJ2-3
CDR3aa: ASSFSASPRLVFDTDTQY

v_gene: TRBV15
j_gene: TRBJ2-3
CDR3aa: ATSRGGLALTDTQY

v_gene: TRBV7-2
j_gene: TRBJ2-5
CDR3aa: ASSLDRGSGETQY

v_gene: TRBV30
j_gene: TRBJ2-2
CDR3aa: AWTRSGELF

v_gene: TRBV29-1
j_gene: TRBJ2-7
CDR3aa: SVASGGSEQY

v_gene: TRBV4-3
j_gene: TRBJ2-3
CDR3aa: ASSQGTGGTDTQY

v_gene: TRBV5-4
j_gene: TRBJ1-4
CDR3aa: ASSLGQGAPNEKLF

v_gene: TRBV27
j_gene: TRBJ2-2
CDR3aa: ASSPSNYPGELF

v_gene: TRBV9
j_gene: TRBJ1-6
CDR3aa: ASSVQGSNSPLH

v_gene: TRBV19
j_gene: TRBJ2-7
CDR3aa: ASSISLGGDRVDYEQY

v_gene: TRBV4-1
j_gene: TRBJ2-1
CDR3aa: ASSQYGGYNEQF

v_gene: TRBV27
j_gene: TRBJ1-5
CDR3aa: ASAISGGVIQPQH

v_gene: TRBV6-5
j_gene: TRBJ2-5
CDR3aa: ASSYLQGPKGETQY

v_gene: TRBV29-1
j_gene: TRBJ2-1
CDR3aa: SISGTVDEQF

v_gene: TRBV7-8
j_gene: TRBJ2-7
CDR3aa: ASSSDRGTGSWEQY

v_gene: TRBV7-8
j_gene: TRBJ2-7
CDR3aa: ASSPLQGPTYEQY

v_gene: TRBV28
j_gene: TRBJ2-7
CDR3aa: ASGTTLYEQY

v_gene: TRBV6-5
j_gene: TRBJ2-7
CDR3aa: ASKRGYEVYEQY

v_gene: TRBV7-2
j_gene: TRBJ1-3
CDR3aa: ASSLARDLGGTIY

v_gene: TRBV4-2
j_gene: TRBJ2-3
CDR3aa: ASSQVGWAGVSTDTQY

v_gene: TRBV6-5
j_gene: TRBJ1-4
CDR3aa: ASSYARGSEKLF

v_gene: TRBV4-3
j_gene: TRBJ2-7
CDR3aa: ASSQGLAYEQY

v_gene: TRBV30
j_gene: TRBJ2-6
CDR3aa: AWSVRGQSSGANVLT

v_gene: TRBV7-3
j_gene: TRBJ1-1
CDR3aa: ASSFRQGNTAF

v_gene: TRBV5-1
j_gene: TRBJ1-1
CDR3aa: ASSWSGGAEAF

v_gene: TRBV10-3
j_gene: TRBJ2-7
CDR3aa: AISDRDRGYEQY

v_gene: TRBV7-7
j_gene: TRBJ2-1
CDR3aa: ASSLRAGAILNEQF

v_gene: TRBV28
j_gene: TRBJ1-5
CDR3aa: ASSSPGTGLQPQH

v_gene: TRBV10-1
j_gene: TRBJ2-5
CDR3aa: ASSGGQKETQY

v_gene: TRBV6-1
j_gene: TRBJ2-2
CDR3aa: ASSEAGGTGELF

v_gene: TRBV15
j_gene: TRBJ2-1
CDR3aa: ATSRDRGSGLHSYNEQF

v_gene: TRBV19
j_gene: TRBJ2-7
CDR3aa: ASSIGQGELAYEQY

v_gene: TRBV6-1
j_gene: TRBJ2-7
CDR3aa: ASSEGQGAVYEQY

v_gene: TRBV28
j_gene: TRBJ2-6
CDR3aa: ASSLWDPGSGANVLT

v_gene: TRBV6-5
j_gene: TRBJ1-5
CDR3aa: ASRSLTGVEPQH

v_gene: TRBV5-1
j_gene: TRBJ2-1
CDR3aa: ASSLVGAGVLDEQF

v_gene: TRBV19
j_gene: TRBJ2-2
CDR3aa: ASTHTRAGGTGELF

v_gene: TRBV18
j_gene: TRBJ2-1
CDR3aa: ASSTSSGRLEQF

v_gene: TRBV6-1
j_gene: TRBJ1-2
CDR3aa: ASSASIGQGNYGYT